Shown below are 18 T cell receptor beta chains from a single sample sequenced in a study of cytomegalovirus exposure and HLA in healthy donors (TCRdb year 2017). Preparation of the library involved the immunoSEQ multiplex PCR assay. A mixture of 60 forward primers for TCR Vbeta segments and 13 reverse primers for TCR Jbeta segments was used in the multiplex PCR. TCRdb obtained this table from immuneACCESS and retained in-frame rearrangements with V and J assigned. These tables miss some clones; where compared with another copy, unresolved V genes account for less than half of the shortfall, and the remainder is unexplained. This sample is represented by 85,000 to 100,000 clones; 60% to 85% of them were singletons. The ten most abundant clones make up 16% of the sample. The sequencing sample was made of PBMCs. The receptor set was obtained from a man aged 55 to 70 in good health and CMV-seropositive.

This chain connects TRBV19 to TRBJ2-7; 7 nucleotides line up with TRBD2. The trim removed 5 bases at V and 2 bases at J, leaving 12 bases unmatched. In germline, CDR1 is LNHDA, CDR2 SQIVND (reference sequence). CDR3 length: 16 residues. As DNA, the CDR3 is TGTGCCAGTAGTCCATCGACATGGGGGGGGGCCTACGAGCAGTACTTC. Translating it yields CASSPSTWGGAYEQYF.

This clone appeared a few times. The chain uses TRBV30 and TRBJ1-5; D call uncertain. CDR3 length: 13 amino acids. Trimming removed 2 bases at V and 3 bases at J, with 8 bases between. Germline assignment: CDR1 GTSNPN and CDR2 SVGIG (reference sequence). The CDR3 DNA sequence: TGTGCCTGGAGTCGGGGTGACAATCAGCCCCAGCATTTT. Protein: CAWSRGDNQPQHF. The full variable domain, completed using reference TRBV30 and TRBJ1-5, is SQTIHQWPATLVQPVGSPLSLECTVEGTSNPNLYWYRQAAGRGLQLLFYSVGIGQISSEVPQNLSASRPQDRQFILSSKKLLLSDSGFYLCAWSRGDNQPQHFGDGTRLSIL.

This clone has just a few counts. This chain connects TRBV30 to TRBJ2-6, with 11 bases lining up with TRBD2. The CDR3 is 19 residues long. In germline, CDR1 is GTSNPN, CDR2 SVGIG (reference sequence). V was pared by 4 bases and J by 4 bases, with 15 bases of the junction left unmatched. The CDR3 DNA reads TGTGCCTGGACCTCAATCCTAGCGGGGGGCTATAGAGGGGCCAACGTCCTGACTTTC. This sequence encodes CAWTSILAGGYRGANVLTF.

The chain joins TRBV10-2 to TRBJ2-5; D is possibly TRBD2 (5 bases). The CDR3 runs to 14 residues. V was clipped by 6 bases and J by 3 bases, with 14 bases between them. CDR1 is WSHSY, CDR2 SAAADI, per germline. As DNA, the CDR3 is TGCGCCAGCAGACATCGGGGTAACAAAGAGACCCAGTACTTC. Its protein is CASRHRGNKETQYF.

This chain links TRBV30 with TRBJ1-4; D is perhaps TRBD1 (6 bases). Germline V CDR1 and CDR2: GTSNPN, SVGIG (reference sequence). Trimming stripped 4 bases from V and 8 bases from J, with 17 bases between. The CDR3 is 14 amino acids. CDR3 sequence (DNA): TGTGCCTGGAAAGCGGGGGCGCGGGGCGAAAAACTGTTTTTT. It specifies CAWKAGARGEKLFF.

This clone occurred once. The J gene is TRBJ2-7, the V gene TRBV19, with a tentative D call TRBD2 (6 bases). The length of the CDR3 is 14 residues. Trimming pared 3 bases from V and 6 bases from J, leaving 15 bases between. Germline values: CDR1 LNHDA, CDR2 SQIVND (reference sequence). CDR3 in amino acids: CASSIRGGTREQYF. The CDR3 DNA is TGTGCCAGTAGTATCCGGGGCGGGACGCGCGAGCAGTACTTC.

The V call is TRBV5-4, the J call TRBJ2-3; tentative D call: TRBD2 (5 bases). CDR1 is SGHNT and CDR2 is YYREEE in the germline V gene (reference sequence). The CDR3 extends over 15 amino acids. The V end lost 3 bases, the J end lost 5 bases, and 16 bases lay between the germline ends. CDR3 nucleotides: TGTGCCAGCAGCTGGGAGTGGAGTTTGGGAGATACGCAGTATTTT. This gives the protein CASSWEWSLGDTQYF.

The rearrangement uses TRBV6-6 and TRBJ1-4, with 8 bases identical to TRBD1. J lost 6 bases, V lost 5 bases, and 8 bases had no gene match. This CDR3 is built from 15 residues. CDR1 is MNHNY and CDR2 is SVGAGI in the germline V gene (reference sequence). The CDR3 sequence is CASSPPGQVDEKLFF. The CDR3 nucleotides read TGTGCCAGCAGTCCACCGGGACAGGTAGATGAAAAACTGTTTTTT.

V gene TRBV30 combines with J gene TRBJ1-1; 7 nucleotides match TRBD1. This CDR3 region has 17 residues. Germline CDR1 reads GTSNPN; CDR2 reads SVGIG (reference sequence). The V segment lost 0 bases and the J segment 0 bases; nucleotides outside the gene matches: 10. The CDR3 loop is CAWSVPGTDNMNTEAFF. CDR3 bases: TGTGCCTGGAGTGTACCCGGGACAGATAACATGAACACTGAAGCTTTCTTT.

J is TRBJ2-5 and V is TRBV4-2; D uncertain. V lost 0 bases, J lost 1 base, and 18 bases lay in between. This CDR3 region has 18 residues. Germline V gene lookup returns CDR1 LGHNA and CDR2 YNFKEQ. The CDR3, as DNA: TGTGCCAGCAGCCAAGAGTTCGCGTCGAGAGGCGGCCAAGAGACCCAGTACTTC. Its protein product is CASSQEFASRGGQETQYF.

The V gene is TRBV7-9, the J gene TRBJ2-4, with D tentatively TRBD1 (5 bases). Germline values: CDR1 SEHNR, CDR2 FQNEAQ (reference sequence). The CDR3 loop spans 15 amino acids. The germline V and J ends were trimmed by 4 bases and 0 bases, with 10 bases remaining between them. DNA of the CDR3: TGTGCCAGCAGCTCAGGGATTCTAGCCAAAAACATTCAGTACTTC. Its protein is CASSSGILAKNIQYF.

The chain carries TRBV2 and TRBJ2-3; weak D call: TRBD2 (5 bases). V lost 8 bases and J lost 0, with 9 bases in between. There are 13 residues in the CDR3. Per the germline V gene, CDR1 is SNHLY and CDR2 is FYNNEI. The chain's CDR3 is CASGGESTDTQYF. CDR3 coding DNA: TGTGCCAGCGGTGGGGAGAGCACAGATACGCAGTATTTT. Variable domain in full (rest from reference TRBV2 and TRBJ2-3): EPEVTQTPSHQVTQMGQEVILRCVPISNHLYFYWYRQILGQKVEFLVSFYNNEISEKSEIFDDQFSVERPDGSNFTLKIRSTKLEDSAMYFCASGGESTDTQYFGPGTRLTVL.

A single count supports this clone. The CDR3 is CASSFLQGQRVNYGYTF. DNA of the CDR3: TGCGCCAGCAGCTTTTTGCAGGGGCAGAGGGTTAACTATGGCTACACCTTC. V usage is TRBV5-1 and J usage is TRBJ1-2, with D possibly TRBD1 on 6 matching bases. This CDR3 spans 17 amino acids. The V end lost 2 bases, the J end lost 1 base, and 18 bases lay between the germline ends. In germline, CDR1 is SGHRS, CDR2 YFSETQ. Drawing the rest from reference TRBV5-1 and TRBJ1-2, the complete variable domain is KAGVTQTPRYLIKTRGQQVTLSCSPISGHRSVSWYQQTPGQGLQFLFEYFSETQRNKGNFPGRFSGRQFSNSRSEMNVSTLELGDSALYLCASSFLQGQRVNYGYTFGSGTRLTVV.

V gene TRBV2 combines with J gene TRBJ2-2; TRBD2 agrees at 12 bases. V shed 10 bases, J shed 6 bases, and the junction held 6 bases outside the gene matches. This CDR3 spans 14 amino acids. The germline CDR1 and CDR2 sequences are SNHLY and FYNNEI. The CDR3 loop is CATSGGALAGELFF. The CDR3 DNA reads TGTGCCACTAGCGGGGGGGCCTTGGCCGGGGAGCTGTTTTTT.

This clone appeared once. V usage is TRBV6-1 and J usage is TRBJ2-3; 9 nucleotides agree with TRBD2. The CDR3 runs 18 residues. Trimming removed 0 bases from V and 0 bases from J; junction bases left unmatched: 7. The germline CDR1 and CDR2 sequences are MNHNS and SASEGT. Here the CDR3 DNA reads TGTGCCAGCAGTGAAGCGCTGGCCAGCGGGGGGAGCACAGATACGCAGTATTTT. Translated, it gives CASSEALASGGSTDTQYF.

The chain joins TRBV28 to TRBJ2-3; D ambiguous. CDR1 MDHEN and CDR2 SYDVKM come from the germline V gene. V lost 8 bases to trimming and J lost 1 base, with 13 bases between them. The CDR3 spans 14 residues. The CDR3 reads CASSTRSGTDTQYF. In DNA, the CDR3 is TGTGCCAGCTCAACGAGGAGCGGCACAGATACGCAGTATTTT.

The chain employs TRBV27 and TRBJ2-3; 10 bases map to TRBD1. J lost 12 bases, V lost 2 bases, and 11 bases had no gene match. In germline, CDR1 is MNHEY, CDR2 SMNVEV (reference sequence). CDR3 length: 15 residues. The CDR3 DNA follows: TGTGCCAGCAGTTTAGAAGGACAGGGGGGGTACGGTCAGTATTTT. Amino acid sequence: CASSLEGQGGYGQYF.

This clone showed up just once. The chain recombines TRBV12-5 with TRBJ2-7; a weak D match, TRBD1 (5 bases). V gave up 2 bases and J gave up 1 base, with 15 bases separating them. This CDR3 spans 16 amino acids. Germline V gene sequence: CDR1 LGHNT, CDR2 FRNRAP. The CDR3 spells CASGLRVGAPSYEQYF. As DNA, the CDR3 is TGTGCTAGTGGTTTGAGGGTAGGGGCTCCATCCTACGAGCAGTACTTC. The full variable domain, its missing parts supplied by reference TRBV12-5 and TRBJ2-7, is DARVTQTPRHKVTEMGQEVTMRCQPILGHNTVFWYRQTMMQGLELLAYFRNRAPLDDSGMPKDRFSAEMPDATLATLKIQPSEPRDSAVYFCASGLRVGAPSYEQYFGPGTRLTVT.